One and the same sample provided the 25 T cell receptor beta chains below, sequenced in a study of CD8+ T cells in alopecia areata. The treatment was: oral pan-JAK inhibitor, 5-10 mg twice daily. Once RNA had been extracted, it was reverse transcribed into cDNA to act as the sequencing template. TCRdb keeps only in-frame clones here, not all; method: immunoSEQ multiplex PCR. The top ten clones hold roughly 0.67% of a sample with roughly 190,000 clones, around 60% of them seen once. This specimen was CD4+ T cells sorted from blood, taken at week 4, from a patient treated with tofacitinib. All receptors derive from a human donor with alopecia areata.

V gene TRBV9 combines with J gene TRBJ2-5; TRBD1 agrees at 8 bases. Germline V CDR1 and CDR2: SGDLS, YYNGEE. The CDR3 covers 15 residues. Trimming removed 0 bases from V and 4 bases from J; junction bases left unmatched: 5. CDR3 protein: CASSVGTGIRETQYF. DNA of the CDR3: TGTGCCAGCAGCGTAGGGACAGGGATTCGAGAGACCCAGTACTTC.

This sequence joins TRBV7-8 and TRBJ1-2; D is unclear. Trimming pared 7 bases from V and 7 bases from J, leaving 19 bases between. The length of the CDR3 is 14 residues. Germline V CDR1 and CDR2: SGHVS, FQNEAQ. The CDR3 DNA follows: TGTGCCAGCACCCCAGAGACGTTGGGCAGTGGCTACACCTTC. Translating gives CASTPETLGSGYTF.

The chain's CDR3 is CASRRTGVSYEQYF. The CDR3 region has the DNA TGTGCCAGCAGAAGGACAGGGGTGTCCTACGAGCAGTACTTC. This chain connects TRBV6-5 to TRBJ2-7; 9 nucleotides align to TRBD1. Germline loops: CDR1 MNHEY, CDR2 SVGAGI. The V segment lost 6 bases and the J segment 1 base; nucleotides outside the gene matches: 4. The CDR3 runs 14 residues.

This clone has a handful of counts. The chain employs TRBV6-5 and TRBJ2-5, with a weak D call TRBD2 (6 bases). Trimming stripped 6 bases from V and 3 bases from J, with 14 bases between. CDR3 length: 14 amino acids. Germline CDR1 reads MNHEY; CDR2 reads SVGAGI. The CDR3 region is CASSSGGTEETQYF. The CDR3 DNA follows: TGTGCCAGCAGCTCCGGAGGGACGGAAGAGACCCAGTACTTC.

This clone was seen a handful of times. The CDR3 DNA follows: TGTGCCAGCAGTCCTTTGGGGGAACTGTTTTTT. Translated, it gives CASSPLGELFF. The chain uses TRBV28 and TRBJ1-4; weak D call: TRBD1 (5 bases). With 5 bases removed from V and 12 bases from J, the gap between germline ends came to 10 bases. The germline V gene has CDR1 MDHEN and CDR2 SYDVKM. This CDR3 has 11 residues.

The chain uses TRBV29-1 and TRBJ2-3, with TRBD2 as a possible D gene (5 bases). Germline V gives CDR1 SQVTM, CDR2 ANQGSEA. The V end was cut by 3 bases, the J end by 2 bases, with 9 bases between. The CDR3 has 13 residues. The CDR3 is CSVDSANTDTQYF. CDR3 DNA: TGCAGCGTTGATAGCGCCAACACAGATACGCAGTATTTT.

V usage is TRBV19 and J usage is TRBJ1-2, with 9 nucleotides matching TRBD1. J gave up 7 bases and V 5 bases, and 11 bases lay outside the gene matches. Germline V gene lookup returns CDR1 LNHDA and CDR2 SQIVND (reference sequence). The CDR3 totals 15 residues. CDR3 loop: CASSPRTGVLGGYTF. The CDR3 bases are TGTGCCAGTAGTCCGCGGACAGGGGTTTTGGGTGGCTACACCTTC. Full variable domain (missing parts from reference TRBV19 and TRBJ1-2): DGGITQSPKYLFRKEGQNVTLSCEQNLNHDAMYWYRQDPGQGLRLIYYSQIVNDFQKGDIAEGYSVSREKKESFPLTVTSAQKNPTAFYLCASSPRTGVLGGYTFGSGTRLTVV.

Only a few counts were recorded for this clone. The chain links TRBV19 to TRBJ2-5, with a tentative D call TRBD1 (5 bases). V dropped 5 bases and J dropped 5 bases, with 15 bases sitting between them. CDR3 length: 14 residues. The germline V gene has CDR1 LNHDA and CDR2 SQIVND (reference sequence). The CDR3 bases are TGTGCCAGTAGTGGGGCCCCGCCCGGGGAGACCCAGTACTTC. It encodes CASSGAPPGETQYF.

The V call is TRBV29-1, the J call TRBJ2-3, with D hard to call. V was cut by 1 base and J by 3 bases, with 17 bases left in between. The germline gives CDR1 SQVTM, CDR2 ANQGSEA. The CDR3 loop spans 16 amino acids. The CDR3 reads CSVEGHNPSPTDTQYF. The CDR3 bases are TGCAGCGTTGAAGGGCACAACCCAAGCCCAACAGATACGCAGTATTTT.

The count of this clone is one. The rearrangement joins TRBV5-1 to TRBJ2-5; TRBD2 aligns across 13 bases. This CDR3 is built from 14 residues. Trimming took 4 bases from V and 11 from J; bases not matched to a gene: 8. CDR1 is SGHRS, CDR2 YFSETQ, per germline. The chain's CDR3 is CASSPGLAGEWQYF. The CDR3 bases are TGCGCCAGCAGCCCCGGACTAGCGGGAGAATGGCAGTACTTC. Filled out from reference TRBV5-1 and TRBJ2-5, the complete variable domain reads KAGVTQTPRYLIKTRGQQVTLSCSPISGHRSVSWYQQTPGQGLQFLFEYFSETQRNKGNFPGRFSGRQFSNSRSEMNVSTLELGDSALYLCASSPGLAGEWQYFGPGTRLLVL.

The chain carries TRBV7-2 and TRBJ2-1; 8 bases map to TRBD2. V was clipped by 5 bases and J by 8 bases; unmatched bases: 11. The CDR3 length is 15 residues. CDR1 and CDR2 from the germline V gene are SGHTA and FQGNSA. The CDR3 region has the DNA TGTGCCAGCAGCCTGTCCGGGACTAGTAGGTATGAGCAGTTCTTC. Its protein is CASSLSGTSRYEQFF. The variable domain in full, completed from reference TRBV7-2 and TRBJ2-1, reads GAGVSQSPSNKVTEKGKDVELRCDPISGHTALYWYRQSLGQGLEFLIYFQGNSAPDKSGLPSDRFSAERTGGSVSTLTIQRTQQEDSAVYLCASSLSGTSRYEQFFGPGTRLTVL.

The CDR3 nucleotides read TGTGCCTCTAGGGGACAGAACGTGGATACGCAGTATTTT. Translation gives CASRGQNVDTQYF. The chain carries TRBV19 and TRBJ2-3; 7 bases are shared with TRBD1. CDR1 is LNHDA, CDR2 SQIVND, per germline (reference sequence). The CDR3 consists of 13 residues. Trimming cost V 11 bases and J 6 bases; bases outside gene matches: 11.

The chain is built from TRBV2 and TRBJ1-2, with TRBD1 matching 11 bases. This CDR3 comprises 15 residues. Trimming took 8 bases from V and 2 from J; bases not matched to a gene: 7. CDR1 and CDR2 from the germline V gene are SNHLY and FYNNEI. The CDR3 protein is CASARDRGSNYGYTF. In nucleotides, the CDR3 is TGTGCCAGCGCCCGGGACAGGGGGTCGAACTATGGCTACACCTTC.

A word on this clone: The identical CDR3 is also encoded by other nucleotide sequences in the sample. The CDR3: CASSLGGQGSYEQYF. In nucleotides, the CDR3 is TGTGCCAGCAGCTTAGGCGGCCAAGGTAGCTACGAGCAGTACTTC. The chain joins TRBV7-9 to TRBJ2-7; D unresolved. From germline, CDR1 is SEHNR and CDR2 FQNEAQ (reference sequence). The CDR3 spans 15 residues. V dropped 1 base and J dropped 3 bases, with 13 bases sitting between them.

In this sample, this clone turned up once. The J gene is TRBJ2-7, the V gene TRBV28; tentatively, D is TRBD2 (6 bases). CDR1 is MDHEN and CDR2 is SYDVKM in the germline V gene. Between the trimmed V and J ends, which lost 6 bases and 0 bases, there was a span of 15 bases. There are 15 residues in the CDR3. The CDR3 sequence is CASRGGWASSYEQYF. The CDR3 DNA reads as TGTGCCAGCAGGGGGGGTTGGGCTAGCTCCTACGAGCAGTACTTC.

CDR3 region: CASRRQYSNQPQHF. The CDR3 DNA reads TGTGCCAGCAGACGACAGTATAGCAATCAGCCCCAGCATTTT. The chain links TRBV5-6 to TRBJ1-5, with a tentative D call TRBD1 (5 bases). The germline CDR1 and CDR2 sequences are SGHDT and YYEEEE. V lost 5 bases and J 0 bases, leaving 9 bases between the germline ends. CDR3 length: 14 residues.

The chain couples TRBV7-9 to TRBJ2-7, with D maybe TRBD2 (5 bases). The ends were cut back, 0 bases at V and 3 bases at J, with 9 bases in the middle. Looked up from germline, CDR1 is SEHNR and CDR2 is FQNEAQ (reference sequence). The CDR3 contains 14 residues. The CDR3 reads CASSLAGVIYEQYF. In DNA, the CDR3 is TGTGCCAGCAGCTTAGCGGGAGTAATCTACGAGCAGTACTTC.

This rearrangement joins TRBV14 to TRBJ2-2, with D unresolved. Germline loops: CDR1 SGHDN, CDR2 FVKESK. The ends were cut back, 4 bases at V and 4 bases at J, with 13 bases in the middle. The CDR3 loop spans 15 amino acids. CDR3: CASSPWTSGTGELFF. CDR3 DNA sequence: TGTGCCAGCAGCCCTTGGACGTCAGGCACCGGGGAGCTGTTTTTT.

The chain couples TRBV4-3 to TRBJ2-7; the D call may be TRBD1 or TRBD2 (5 bases each). V was clipped by 3 bases and J by 2 bases, with 14 bases between them. Germline assignment: CDR1 LGHNA and CDR2 YSLEER. This CDR3 has 15 residues. Here the CDR3 DNA reads TGCGCCAGCAGCCATAGTCGGGACCCGGCCTACGAGCAGTACTTC. It codes for CASSHSRDPAYEQYF.

This clone was detected once. This chain joins TRBV30 and TRBJ1-2; D possibly corresponds to TRBD1 (5 bases). V lost 4 bases, J lost 3 bases, and 18 bases lay in between. Germline V gene sequence: CDR1 GTSNPN, CDR2 SVGIG (reference sequence). This CDR3 is built from 15 residues. The CDR3 is CAWTPPGLTYYGYTF. CDR3 nucleotide sequence: TGTGCCTGGACCCCTCCGGGACTGACATACTATGGCTACACCTTC.

This clone was detected once. The chain recombines TRBV2 with TRBJ1-1; D is uncertain. Trimming took 6 bases from V and 2 from J, leaving 16 bases between them. Germline-derived CDR1 and CDR2 are SNHLY and FYNNEI. CDR3 length: 15 residues. This CDR3 is CASSPERAANTEAFF. In DNA, the CDR3 is TGTGCCAGCAGCCCCGAGAGGGCAGCAAACACTGAAGCTTTCTTT.

This clone was seen ten or more times. The chain employs TRBV7-6 and TRBJ2-5; D possibly corresponds to TRBD2 (6 bases). The CDR3 is 14 residues long. Germline CDR1 reads SGHVS; CDR2 reads FNYEAQ. V lost 3 bases to trimming and J lost 5 bases, with 13 bases between them. CDR3 nucleotides: TGTGCCAGCAGCTTGACACTAGCTGGGGAGACCCAGTACTTC. It specifies CASSLTLAGETQYF. The full variable domain, completed using reference TRBV7-6 and TRBJ2-5, is GAGVSQSPRYKVTKRGQDVALRCDPISGHVSLYWYRQALGQGPEFLTYFNYEAQQDKSGLPNDRFSAERPEGSISTLTIQRTEQRDSAMYRCASSLTLAGETQYFGPGTRLLVL.

This clone showed up just a few times. The genes are TRBV30 and TRBJ1-5; the D gene is possibly TRBD1 (6 bases). Deletions cut 2 bases from V and 2 bases from J, with 10 bases between. Germline-derived CDR1 and CDR2 are GTSNPN and SVGIG (reference sequence). The CDR3 loop spans 14 amino acids. CDR3 in amino acids: CAWSRNRGNQPQHF. CDR3 DNA: TGTGCCTGGAGTCGAAACAGGGGCAATCAGCCCCAGCATTTT.

CDR3 nucleotide sequence: TGTGCCAGCGGGAGGTCCTACAATGAGCAGTTCTTC. Amino acid sequence: CASGRSYNEQFF. V and J are TRBV19 and TRBJ2-1, with 7 bases identical to TRBD2. Germline V lookup: CDR1 LNHDA, CDR2 SQIVND (reference sequence). The CDR3 is 12 residues long. The J segment lost 1 base and the V segment lost 9 bases, leaving 0 bases of the junction unmatched. Drawing the rest from reference TRBV19 and TRBJ2-1, the complete variable domain is DGGITQSPKYLFRKEGQNVTLSCEQNLNHDAMYWYRQDPGQGLRLIYYSQIVNDFQKGDIAEGYSVSREKKESFPLTVTSAQKNPTAFYLCASGRSYNEQFFGPGTRLTVL.

This clone showed up just a few times. V usage is TRBV7-2 and J usage is TRBJ1-4; no definite D call. Germline lookup yields CDR1 SGHTA and CDR2 FQGNSA. This CDR3 comprises 12 residues. V lost 1 base and J 11 bases, leaving 8 bases between the germline ends. CDR3 in amino acids: CASSLDRVKLFF. DNA for the CDR3: TGTGCCAGCAGCTTAGACAGAGTGAAACTGTTTTTT.